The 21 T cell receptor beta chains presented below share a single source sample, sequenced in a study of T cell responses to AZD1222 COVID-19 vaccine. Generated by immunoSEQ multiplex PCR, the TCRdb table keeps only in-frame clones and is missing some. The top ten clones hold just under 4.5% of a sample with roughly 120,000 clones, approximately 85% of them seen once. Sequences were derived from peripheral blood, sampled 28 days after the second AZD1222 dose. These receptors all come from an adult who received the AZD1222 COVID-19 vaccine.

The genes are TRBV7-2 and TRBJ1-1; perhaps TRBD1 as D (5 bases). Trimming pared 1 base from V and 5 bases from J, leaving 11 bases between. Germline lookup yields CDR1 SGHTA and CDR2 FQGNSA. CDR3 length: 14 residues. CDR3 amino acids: CASSLGGGITEAFF. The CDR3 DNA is TGTGCCAGCAGCTTAGGGGGGGGTATTACTGAAGCTTTCTTT.

CDR3 in DNA: TGTGCCAGCAGCTTAGATCAGGCAGATACGCAGTATTTT. Protein sequence: CASSLDQADTQYF. The chain employs TRBV11-2 and TRBJ2-3; no firm D call. Trimming pared 0 bases from V and 4 bases from J, leaving 5 bases between. The germline CDR1 and CDR2 sequences are SGHAT and FQNNGV. The CDR3 extends over 13 amino acids. The full variable domain, rest sourced from reference TRBV11-2 and TRBJ2-3, is EAGVAQSPRYKIIEKRQSVAFWCNPISGHATLYWYQQILGQGPKLLIQFQNNGVVDDSQLPKDRFSAERLKGVDSTLKIQPAKLEDSAVYLCASSLDQADTQYFGPGTRLTVL.

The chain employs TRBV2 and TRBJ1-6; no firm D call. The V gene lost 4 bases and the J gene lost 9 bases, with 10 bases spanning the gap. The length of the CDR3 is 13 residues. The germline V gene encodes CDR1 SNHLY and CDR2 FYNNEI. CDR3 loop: CASSVLRTSPLHF. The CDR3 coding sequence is TGTGCCAGCAGTGTGCTTAGAACTTCACCCCTCCACTTT. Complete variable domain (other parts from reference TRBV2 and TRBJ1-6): EPEVTQTPSHQVTQMGQEVILRCVPISNHLYFYWYRQILGQKVEFLVSFYNNEISEKSEIFDDQFSVERPDGSNFTLKIRSTKLEDSAMYFCASSVLRTSPLHFGNGTRLTVT.

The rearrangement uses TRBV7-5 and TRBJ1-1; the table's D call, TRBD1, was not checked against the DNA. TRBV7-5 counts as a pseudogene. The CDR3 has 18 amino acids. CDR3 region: CARSLSPGGPSSNTEAFF. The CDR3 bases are TGTGCCAGAAGCTTAAGTCCAGGGGGCCCGTCCTCGAACACTGAAGCTTTCTTT.

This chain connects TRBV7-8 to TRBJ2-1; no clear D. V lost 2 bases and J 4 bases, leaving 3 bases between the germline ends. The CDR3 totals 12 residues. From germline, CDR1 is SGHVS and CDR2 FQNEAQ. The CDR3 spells CASSLRYNEQFF. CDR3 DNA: TGTGCCAGCAGCTTAAGATACAATGAGCAGTTCTTC. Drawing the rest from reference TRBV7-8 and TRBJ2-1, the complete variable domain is GAGVSQSPRYKVAKRGQDVALRCDPISGHVSLFWYQQALGQGPEFLTYFQNEAQLDKSGLPSDRFFAERPEGSVSTLKIQRTQQEDSAVYLCASSLRYNEQFFGPGTRLTVL.

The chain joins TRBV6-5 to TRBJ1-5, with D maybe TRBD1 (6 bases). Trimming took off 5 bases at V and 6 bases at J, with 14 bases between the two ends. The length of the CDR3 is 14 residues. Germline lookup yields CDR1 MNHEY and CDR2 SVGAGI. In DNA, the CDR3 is TGTGCCAGCAGTAAACAGGGTGGGGGTCAGCCCCAGCATTTT. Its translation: CASSKQGGGQPQHF.

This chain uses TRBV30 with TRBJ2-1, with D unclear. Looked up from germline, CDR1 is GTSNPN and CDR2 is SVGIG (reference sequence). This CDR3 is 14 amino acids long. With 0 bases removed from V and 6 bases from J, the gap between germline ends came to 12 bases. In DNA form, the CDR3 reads TGTGCCTGGAGTGTACAAGGAACTTCCAATGAGCAGTTCTTC. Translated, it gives CAWSVQGTSNEQFF.

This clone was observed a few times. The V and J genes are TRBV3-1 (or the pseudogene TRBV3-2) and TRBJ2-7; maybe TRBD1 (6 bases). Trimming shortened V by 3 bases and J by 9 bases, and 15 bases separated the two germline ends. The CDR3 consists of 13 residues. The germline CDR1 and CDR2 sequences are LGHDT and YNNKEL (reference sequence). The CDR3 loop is CASSQLNRELQYF. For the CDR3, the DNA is TGTGCCAGCAGCCAGTTGAACAGGGAATTGCAGTACTTC.

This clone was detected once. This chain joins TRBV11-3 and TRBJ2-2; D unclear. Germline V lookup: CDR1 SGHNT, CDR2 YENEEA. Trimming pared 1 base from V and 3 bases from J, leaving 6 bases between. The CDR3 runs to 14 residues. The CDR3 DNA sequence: TGTGCCAGCAGCTTAGTATCGGACACCGGGGAGCTGTTTTTT. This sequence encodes CASSLVSDTGELFF. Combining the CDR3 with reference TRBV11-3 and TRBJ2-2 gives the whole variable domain EAGVVQSPRYKIIEKKQPVAFWCNPISGHNTLYWYLQNLGQGPELLIRYENEEAVDDSQLPKDRFSAERLKGVDSTLKIQPAELGDSAVYLCASSLVSDTGELFFGEGSRLTVL.

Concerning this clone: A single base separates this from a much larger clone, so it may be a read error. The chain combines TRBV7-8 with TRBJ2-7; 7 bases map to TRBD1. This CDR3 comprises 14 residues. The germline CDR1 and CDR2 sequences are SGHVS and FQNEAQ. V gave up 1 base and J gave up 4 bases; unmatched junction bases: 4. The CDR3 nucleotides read TGTGCCAGCAGCTTAGTAGGGGGCCCGTACGAGCAGTACTTC. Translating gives CASSLVGGPYEQYF.

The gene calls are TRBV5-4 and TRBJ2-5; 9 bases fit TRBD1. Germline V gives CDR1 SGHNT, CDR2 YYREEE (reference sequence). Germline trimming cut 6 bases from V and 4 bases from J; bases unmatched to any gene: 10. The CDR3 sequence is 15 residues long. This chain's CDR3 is CASIGKQGAGETQYF. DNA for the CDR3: TGTGCCAGCATCGGCAAACAGGGGGCCGGAGAGACCCAGTACTTC.

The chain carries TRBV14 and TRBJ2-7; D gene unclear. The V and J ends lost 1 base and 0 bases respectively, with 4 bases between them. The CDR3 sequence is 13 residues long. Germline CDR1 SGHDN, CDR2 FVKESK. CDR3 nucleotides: TGTGCCAGCAGCCAAGCCCACTCCTACGAGCAGTACTTC. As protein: CASSQAHSYEQYF.

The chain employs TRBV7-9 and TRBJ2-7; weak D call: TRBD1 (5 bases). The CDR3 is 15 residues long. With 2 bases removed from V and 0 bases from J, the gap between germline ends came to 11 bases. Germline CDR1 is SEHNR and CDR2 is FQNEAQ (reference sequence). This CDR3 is CASSLLGPSSYEQYF. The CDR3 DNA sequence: TGTGCCAGCAGCTTACTGGGGCCGAGCTCCTACGAGCAGTACTTC.

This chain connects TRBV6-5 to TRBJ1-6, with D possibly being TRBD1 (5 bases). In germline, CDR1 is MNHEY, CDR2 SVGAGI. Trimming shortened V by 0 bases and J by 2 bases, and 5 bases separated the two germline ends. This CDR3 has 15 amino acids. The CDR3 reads CASSYSGPYNSPLHF. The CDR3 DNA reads TGTGCCAGCAGTTACTCGGGGCCCTATAATTCACCCCTCCACTTT.

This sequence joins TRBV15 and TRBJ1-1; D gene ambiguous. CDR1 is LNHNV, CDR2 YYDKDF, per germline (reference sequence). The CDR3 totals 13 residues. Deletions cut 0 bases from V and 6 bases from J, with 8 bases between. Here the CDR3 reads CATSRDFDPEAFF. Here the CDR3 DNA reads TGTGCCACCAGCAGAGATTTCGACCCTGAAGCTTTCTTT. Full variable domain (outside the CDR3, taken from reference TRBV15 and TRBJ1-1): DAMVIQNPRYQVTQFGKPVTLSCSQTLNHNVMYWYQQKSSQAPKLLFHYYDKDFNNEADTPDNFQSRRPNTSFCFLDIRSPGLGDTAMYLCATSRDFDPEAFFGQGTRLTVV.

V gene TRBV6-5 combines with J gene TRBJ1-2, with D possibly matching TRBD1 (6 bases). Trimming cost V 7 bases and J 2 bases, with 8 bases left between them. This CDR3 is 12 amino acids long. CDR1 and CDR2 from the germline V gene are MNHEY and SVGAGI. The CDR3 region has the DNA TGTGCCAGCAAGCAGGGGAACTATGGCTACACCTTC. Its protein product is CASKQGNYGYTF.

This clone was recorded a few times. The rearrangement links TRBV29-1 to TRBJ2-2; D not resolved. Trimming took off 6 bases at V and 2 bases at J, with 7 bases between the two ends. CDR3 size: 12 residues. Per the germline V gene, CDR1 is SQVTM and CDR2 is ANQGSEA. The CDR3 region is CSVTVNTGELFF. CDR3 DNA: TGCAGCGTAACTGTCAACACCGGGGAGCTGTTTTTT.

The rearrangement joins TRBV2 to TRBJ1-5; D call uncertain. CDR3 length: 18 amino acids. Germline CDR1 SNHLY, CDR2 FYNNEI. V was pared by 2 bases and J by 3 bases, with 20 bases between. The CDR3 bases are TGTGCCAGCAGTGAACTCCTCGACTTGAGAAACATCAATCAGCCCCAGCATTTT. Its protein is CASSELLDLRNINQPQHF.

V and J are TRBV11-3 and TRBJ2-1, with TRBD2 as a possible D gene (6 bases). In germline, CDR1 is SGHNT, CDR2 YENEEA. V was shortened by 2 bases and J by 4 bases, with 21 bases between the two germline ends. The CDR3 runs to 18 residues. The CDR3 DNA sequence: TGTGCCAGCAGCTTATATAAAGGGGAGGCAGGGCCATACAATGAGCAGTTCTTC. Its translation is CASSLYKGEAGPYNEQFF.

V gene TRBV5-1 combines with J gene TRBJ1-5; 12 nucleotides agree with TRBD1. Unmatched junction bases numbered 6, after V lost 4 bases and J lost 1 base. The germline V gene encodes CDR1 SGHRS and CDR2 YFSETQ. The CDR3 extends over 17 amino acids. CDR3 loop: CASSPGTGGRSNQPQHF. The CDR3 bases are TGCGCCAGCAGCCCCGGGACAGGGGGCAGAAGCAATCAGCCCCAGCATTTT.

CDR3 amino acids: CATARDNNGRQPQHF. The CDR3 region has the DNA TGTGCCACCGCCCGCGACAATAACGGTCGGCAGCCCCAGCATTTT. The V call is TRBV19, the J call TRBJ1-5; D remains ambiguous. V lost 10 bases, J lost 7 bases, and 23 bases lay in between. Germline CDR1 is LNHDA and CDR2 is SQIVND (reference sequence). This CDR3 region has 15 residues.